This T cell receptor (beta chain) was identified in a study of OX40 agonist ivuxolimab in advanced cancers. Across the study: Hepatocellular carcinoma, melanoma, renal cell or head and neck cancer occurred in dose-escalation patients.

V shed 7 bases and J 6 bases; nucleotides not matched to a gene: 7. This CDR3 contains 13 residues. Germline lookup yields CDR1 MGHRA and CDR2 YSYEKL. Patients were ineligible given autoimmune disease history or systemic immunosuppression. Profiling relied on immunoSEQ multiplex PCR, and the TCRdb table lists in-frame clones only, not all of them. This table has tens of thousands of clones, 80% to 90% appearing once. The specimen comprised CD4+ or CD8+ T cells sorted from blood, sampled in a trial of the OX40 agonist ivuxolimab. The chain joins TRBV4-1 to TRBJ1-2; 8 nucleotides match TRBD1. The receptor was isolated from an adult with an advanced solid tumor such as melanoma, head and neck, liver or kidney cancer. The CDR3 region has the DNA TGCGCCAGCACCCCAGGGGGCTGGGATGGCTACACCTTC. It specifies CASTPGGWDGYTF.